The next 11 T cell receptor beta chains were all read from a single sample in a study of CD8 T cells in Susac syndrome. When the RNA was reverse transcribed, random hexamers were used with an input of roughly 0.5 to 1 ug. In TCRdb, the immunoSEQ multiplex PCR reads were re-called with MiXCR into one record per CDR3 protein. The sample contains 250,000 to 350,000 distinct CDR3 sequences, about 90% of which appear only once. The sample comprised CD4+ T cells from PBMCs. The receptors shown here come from a human donor with multiple sclerosis.

The chain has TRBV25-1 and TRBJ2-5; the match to TRBD2 covers 11 bases. The CDR3 totals 15 residues. V gave up 8 bases and J gave up 5 bases; unmatched junction bases: 10. Germline lookup yields CDR1 MGHDK and CDR2 SYGVNS. Here the CDR3 reads CASQSLVAGGETQYF. DNA for the CDR3: TGTGCCAGCCAGTCGCTCGTAGCGGGAGGGGAGACCCAGTACTTC.

This chain connects TRBV20-1 to TRBJ2-1; the D is unclear. The germline gives CDR1 DFQATT, CDR2 SNEGSKA (reference sequence). Trimming removed 4 bases at V and 7 bases at J, with 14 bases between. The CDR3 sequence is 13 residues long. CDR3 coding DNA: TGCAGTGCTATGGGCCAGACAAGGAATGAGCAGTTCTTC. Translation: CSAMGQTRNEQFF.

The chain is built from TRBV19 and TRBJ1-2, with a weak D call TRBD1 (5 bases). There are 13 residues in the CDR3. V lost 11 bases, J lost 2 bases, and 15 bases lay in between. CDR1 and CDR2 from the germline V gene are LNHDA and SQIVND (reference sequence). CDR3 nucleotides: TGTGCCCCCTGGGACCGAACGAACTATGGCTACACCTTC. Amino acids: CAPWDRTNYGYTF.

The chain recombines TRBV20-1 with TRBJ2-1, with 8 bases fitting TRBD1. This CDR3 region has 16 residues. Looked up from germline, CDR1 is DFQATT and CDR2 is SNEGSKA (reference sequence). V gave up 1 base and J gave up 7 bases; unmatched junction bases: 12. In nucleotides, the CDR3 is TGCAGTGCTAGAGGATGGAGGACAGGGCGTGAGAATGAGCAGTTCTTC. Translation: CSARGWRTGRENEQFF.

This chain uses TRBV2 with TRBJ2-1; unclear D gene. The germline V gene encodes CDR1 SNHLY and CDR2 FYNNEI. V lost 0 bases, J lost 11 bases, and 8 bases lay in between. The CDR3 contains 12 residues. Written as DNA, the CDR3 is TGTGCCAGCAGTGAAGCGAGGTGGCAGCAGTTCTTC. Translating gives CASSEARWQQFF.

V and J are TRBV12-3 or TRBV12-4 and TRBJ1-1; D remains ambiguous. CDR3 length equals 13 residues. Deletions cut 3 bases from V and 6 bases from J, with 11 bases between. CDR3 nucleotides: TGTGCCAGCAGTTTGTTGTATTCGGCTGAAGCTTTCTTT. Encoded protein: CASSLLYSAEAFF.

This rearrangement joins TRBV12-3 or TRBV12-4 to TRBJ2-1; D may be TRBD2 (7 bases). CDR3 length: 16 residues. Trimming left V 6 bases short and J 6 bases short, with 21 bases between. CDR3 sequence: CASSRGSGGSPNEQFF. DNA of the CDR3: TGTGCCAGCAGCCGAGGGTCGGGGGGCTCCCCCAATGAGCAGTTCTTC.

This clonotype was seen just once. The chain's CDR3 is CSARGNGGAREGGYGYTF. The CDR3 DNA sequence: TGCAGTGCTAGGGGAAACGGGGGGGCGAGAGAGGGCGGCTATGGCTACACCTTC. V is TRBV20-1 and J is TRBJ1-2, with a possible D match to TRBD1 (6 bases). V dropped 3 bases and J dropped 4 bases, with 27 bases sitting between them. This CDR3 region has 18 residues. The germline gives CDR1 DFQATT, CDR2 SNEGSKA (reference sequence).

This chain connects TRBV20-1 to TRBJ2-3, with D unresolved. This CDR3 comprises 13 residues. V was clipped by 3 bases and J by 2 bases, with 9 bases between them. Germline CDR1 and CDR2: DFQATT and SNEGSKA (reference sequence). CDR3 amino acids: CSARIRNTDTQYF. DNA of the CDR3: TGCAGTGCTAGGATTCGGAACACAGATACGCAGTATTTT.

The gene calls are TRBV20-1 and TRBJ2-5, with TRBD2 identical over 12 bases. The CDR3 sequence is 16 residues long. The germline V gene has CDR1 DFQATT and CDR2 SNEGSKA (reference sequence). The J segment lost 5 bases and the V segment lost 6 bases, leaving 13 bases of the junction unmatched. This chain's CDR3 is CSADLVTSGGQETQYF. The CDR3 bases are TGCAGTGCGGATCTCGTGACTAGCGGGGGTCAGGAGACCCAGTACTTC.

The chain recombines TRBV5-6 with TRBJ2-7; D unclear. Germline CDR1 is SGHDT and CDR2 is YYEEEE. The CDR3 consists of 14 residues. V was shortened by 4 bases and J by 0 bases, with 11 bases between the two germline ends. The CDR3 sequence: CASSAGESSYEQYF. The CDR3 DNA follows: TGTGCCAGCAGCGCCGGTGAGAGCTCCTACGAGCAGTACTTC.